One and the same sample provided the 20 T cell receptor beta chains below, sequenced in a study of identifying expanded T cells in peripheral blood. Method: immunoSEQ multiplex PCR; TCRdb's copy keeps in-frame clones and lacks some. The sample contains roughly 120,000 clones, less than 90% of which appear only once. Sequenced sample: blood. The receptor set was obtained from a person aged 18 to 75 in good health.

The chain employs TRBV28 and TRBJ2-7, with TRBD1 matching over 9 bases. Germline CDR1 is MDHEN and CDR2 is SYDVKM. Unmatched junction bases numbered 7, after V lost 5 bases and J lost 5 bases. This CDR3 spans 14 amino acids. CDR3 amino acids: CASSTGQGRDEQYF. As DNA, the CDR3 is TGTGCCAGCAGTACCGGACAGGGGAGGGACGAGCAGTACTTC.

This chain links TRBV7-9 with TRBJ1-5; D not resolved. Trimming stripped 0 bases from V and 3 bases from J, with 9 bases between. This CDR3 spans 15 amino acids. Germline-derived CDR1 and CDR2 are SEHNR and FQNEAQ (reference sequence). The CDR3 sequence: CASSLAGGHNQPQHF. The CDR3 coding sequence is TGTGCCAGCAGCTTAGCCGGCGGTCACAATCAGCCCCAGCATTTT.

This clone was detected once. This chain links TRBV4-2 with TRBJ2-1, with 8 bases identical to TRBD2. There are 13 residues in the CDR3. Germline CDR1 and CDR2: LGHNA and YNFKEQ. Trimming at V came to 0 bases and at J to 15 bases, leaving 7 bases not matched to a gene. The CDR3 here is CASSQEAQRESFF. CDR3 DNA sequence: TGTGCCAGCAGCCAAGAAGCCCAGCGGGAGTCGTTCTTC.

The rearrangement joins TRBV7-3 to TRBJ2-3; maybe TRBD1 (5 bases). Trimming left V 2 bases short and J 5 bases short, with 11 bases between. Germline CDR1 SGHTA, CDR2 FQGTGA. CDR3 size: 14 residues. DNA of the CDR3: TGTGCCAGCAGCTTATTGGGGCCGGTAGATACGCAGTATTTT. Translated: CASSLLGPVDTQYF.

This clone appeared once. The chain employs TRBV7-9 and TRBJ1-1, with D tentatively TRBD1 (5 bases). The ends were cut back, 3 bases at V and 0 bases at J, with 14 bases in the middle. CDR1 is SEHNR, CDR2 FQNEAQ, per germline (reference sequence). The CDR3 sequence is 16 residues long. The CDR3 protein is CASSFGGFGLNTEAFF. As DNA, the CDR3 is TGTGCCAGCAGCTTCGGGGGTTTCGGACTGAACACTGAAGCTTTCTTT. Filled out from reference TRBV7-9 and TRBJ1-1, the complete variable domain reads DTGVSQNPRHKITKRGQNVTFRCDPISEHNRLYWYRQTLGQGPEFLTYFQNEAQLEKSRLLSDRFSAERPKGSFSTLEIQRTEQGDSAMYLCASSFGGFGLNTEAFFGQGTRLTVV.

The CDR3 nucleotides read TGTGCCAGCAGTGGATCCTCCGTCAGGGACGGTAACGGGGAGCTGTTTTTT. This codes for CASSGSSVRDGNGELFF. The chain uses TRBV2 and TRBJ2-2; D tentatively reads TRBD1 or TRBD2 (5 bases each). Germline CDR1 reads SNHLY; CDR2 reads FYNNEI. The V and J ends lost 4 bases and 7 bases respectively, with 22 bases between them. CDR3 length equals 17 residues. The full variable domain, rest sourced from reference TRBV2 and TRBJ2-2, is EPEVTQTPSHQVTQMGQEVILRCVPISNHLYFYWYRQILGQKVEFLVSFYNNEISEKSEIFDDQFSVERPDGSNFTLKIRSTKLEDSAMYFCASSGSSVRDGNGELFFGEGSRLTVL.

The rearrangement links TRBV10-1 to TRBJ2-1; TRBD1 or TRBD2 may be the D gene (5 bases each). In germline, CDR1 is WNHNN, CDR2 SYGVQD (reference sequence). Trimming cost V 6 bases and J 0 bases, with 21 bases left between them. The CDR3 spans 18 residues. The CDR3 is CASSPPPADTSSYNEQFF. CDR3 DNA sequence: TGCGCCAGCAGCCCGCCCCCAGCGGACACGAGCTCCTACAATGAGCAGTTCTTC.

This chain connects TRBV7-3 to TRBJ2-7, with D possibly being TRBD1 or TRBD2 (5 bases each). The CDR3 extends over 13 amino acids. V lost 5 bases and J lost 3, with 11 bases in between. Germline-derived CDR1 and CDR2 are SGHTA and FQGTGA. CDR3 in amino acids: CASSQWDGYEQYF. The DNA for the CDR3 is TGTGCCAGCAGCCAATGGGACGGCTACGAGCAGTACTTC.

The rearrangement joins TRBV19 to TRBJ2-5, with 9 bases identical to TRBD1. Germline CDR1 is LNHDA and CDR2 is SQIVND (reference sequence). This CDR3 spans 15 amino acids. The V gene end was trimmed by 4 bases and the J gene end by 7 bases; junction bases not matched to a gene: 10. In nucleotides, the CDR3 is TGTGCCAGTAGTAACTCCGGGACAGGGACAGGGACCCAGTACTTC. Protein sequence: CASSNSGTGTGTQYF.

V is TRBV10-3 and J is TRBJ1-1, with TRBD1 identical over 8 bases. The CDR3 is 13 amino acids. Per the germline V gene, CDR1 is ENHRY and CDR2 is SYGVKD. V lost 3 bases and J lost 9; bases outside the gene matches: 6. As DNA, the CDR3 is TGTGCCATCAGTGATCCGACAGGGGACAAAGCTTTCTTT. This sequence encodes CAISDPTGDKAFF.

The chain employs TRBV2 and TRBJ2-6; D unclear. This CDR3 has 15 amino acids. Trimming left V 7 bases short and J 0 bases short, with 10 bases between. The germline CDR1 and CDR2 sequences are SNHLY and FYNNEI. Written as DNA, the CDR3 is TGTGCCAGCAATCGGGTTAGCTCTGGGGCCAACGTCCTGACTTTC. Encoded protein: CASNRVSSGANVLTF.

The genes are TRBV29-1 and TRBJ2-3; D might be TRBD1 or TRBD2, each matching 5 bases. This CDR3 has 14 residues. Germline CDR1 SQVTM, CDR2 ANQGSEA. The germline V and J ends were trimmed by 0 bases and 1 base, with 8 bases remaining between them. This CDR3 is CSVEDRGGTDTQYF. The CDR3 DNA reads TGCAGCGTTGAAGATCGAGGGGGCACAGATACGCAGTATTTT.

The CDR3 nucleotides are TGTGCCAGCAGTTTGGGTGGGGTGGGAAACACCATATATTTT. This gives the protein CASSLGGVGNTIYF. The chain is built from TRBV28 and TRBJ1-3; D not resolved. Trimming cost V 3 bases and J 4 bases, with 10 bases left between them. Per germline, CDR1 MDHEN and CDR2 SYDVKM. CDR3 length: 14 amino acids. Variable domain in full (rest from reference TRBV28 and TRBJ1-3): DVKVTQSSRYLVKRTGEKVFLECVQDMDHENMFWYRQDPGLGLRLIYFSYDVKMKEKGDIPEGYSVSREKKERFSLILESASTNQTSMYLCASSLGGVGNTIYFGEGSWLTVV.

The chain employs TRBV9 and TRBJ2-7; D possibly corresponds to TRBD2 (6 bases). This CDR3 has 14 residues. V gave up 4 bases and J gave up 5 bases, with 16 bases separating them. Germline CDR1 SGDLS, CDR2 YYNGEE. In nucleotides, the CDR3 is TGTGCCAGCAGCCCAGTGGAGGGCCCAGACGAGCAGTACTTC. Translation gives CASSPVEGPDEQYF.

The chain couples TRBV2 to TRBJ2-3, with 12 nucleotides matching TRBD2. V lost 0 bases, J lost 0 bases, and 1 base stayed unmatched. CDR3 length: 17 residues. Looked up from germline, CDR1 is SNHLY and CDR2 is FYNNEI. The CDR3 is CASSEAGLAGSTDTQYF. The CDR3 DNA reads TGTGCCAGCAGTGAAGCTGGACTAGCGGGGAGCACAGATACGCAGTATTTT.

The rearrangement links TRBV6-1 to TRBJ2-1, with 10 bases fitting TRBD2. The CDR3 extends over 15 amino acids. The trim removed 6 bases at V and 3 bases at J, leaving 5 bases unmatched. Germline-derived CDR1 and CDR2 are MNHNS and SASEGT. The CDR3 DNA follows: TGTGCCAGCAGATCTAGCGGGAGCGGCTACAATGAGCAGTTCTTC. Its translation is CASRSSGSGYNEQFF.

The rearrangement uses TRBV30 and TRBJ1-5, with D possibly matching TRBD1 (5 bases). CDR1 and CDR2 from the germline V gene are GTSNPN and SVGIG (reference sequence). Trimming left V 3 bases short and J 1 base short, with 13 bases between. CDR3 length equals 15 residues. CDR3 DNA: TGTGCCTGGAGCCCTCTTCAGGGAAGCAATCAGCCCCAGCATTTT. Translation gives CAWSPLQGSNQPQHF.

The chain recombines TRBV18 with TRBJ1-4; unclear D gene. The CDR3 runs 15 residues. Germline V lookup: CDR1 KGHSH, CDR2 LQKENI. The V gene lost 1 base and the J gene lost 2 bases, with 8 bases spanning the gap. CDR3 DNA sequence: TGTGCCAGCTCACCACGGACGGGGACTAATGAAAAACTGTTTTTT. It codes for CASSPRTGTNEKLFF. Drawing the rest from reference TRBV18 and TRBJ1-4, the complete variable domain is NAGVMQNPRHLVRRRGQEARLRCSPMKGHSHVYWYRQLPEEGLKFMVYLQKENIIDESGMPKERFSAEFPKEGPSILRIQQVVRGDSAAYFCASSPRTGTNEKLFFGSGTQLSVL.

This clone occurred a few times. The J gene is TRBJ1-2, the V gene TRBV2; 10 bases align to TRBD1. The germline CDR1 and CDR2 sequences are SNHLY and FYNNEI. This CDR3 is built from 16 residues. The V segment lost 3 bases and the J segment 8 bases; nucleotides outside the gene matches: 12. CDR3 coding DNA: TGTGCCAGCAGTGACCAGGGACAGGGGTCCTGGAGCGGCTACACCTTC. Encoded protein: CASSDQGQGSWSGYTF.

The rearrangement joins TRBV11-2 to TRBJ1-1; 8 bases align to TRBD1. Germline CDR1 SGHAT, CDR2 FQNNGV. The CDR3 is made up of 15 amino acids. The ends lost 5 bases at V and 5 bases at J; junction bases unmatched: 10. The CDR3 sequence: CASSPLGQGITEAFF. The CDR3 DNA reads as TGTGCCAGCAGCCCCCTCGGACAGGGAATTACTGAAGCTTTCTTT.